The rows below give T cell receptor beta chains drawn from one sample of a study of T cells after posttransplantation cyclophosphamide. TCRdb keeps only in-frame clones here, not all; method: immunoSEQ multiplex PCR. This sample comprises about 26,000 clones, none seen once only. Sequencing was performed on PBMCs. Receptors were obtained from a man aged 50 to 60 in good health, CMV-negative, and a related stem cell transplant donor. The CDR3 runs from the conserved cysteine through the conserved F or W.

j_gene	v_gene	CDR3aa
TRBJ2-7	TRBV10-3	CAITGTSGVNNPYEQYF
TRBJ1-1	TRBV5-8	CASSPRGRNTEAFF
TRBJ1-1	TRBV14	CASSPGPREAWRMNTEAFF
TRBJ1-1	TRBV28	CASWARAGAEAFF
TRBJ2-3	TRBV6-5	CASSYSASGLVYF
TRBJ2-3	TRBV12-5	CASGYDRGNTQYF
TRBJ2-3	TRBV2	CASPSGPGPDTQYF
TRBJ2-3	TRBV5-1	CASSPSGTASTDTQYF
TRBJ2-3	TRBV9	CASSGSSGGSTDTQYF
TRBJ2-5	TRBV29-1	CSVEPQETQYF
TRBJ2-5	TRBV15	CATSRVPKRGAALPQYF
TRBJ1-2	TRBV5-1	CASSLSGGARGYGYTF
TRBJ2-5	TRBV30	CATRLAGNQEAQYF
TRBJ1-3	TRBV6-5	CASTRHWGGNTIYF
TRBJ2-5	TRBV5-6	CASSSGIGWEETQYF
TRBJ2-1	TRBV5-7	CASSWTVIPYNEQFF
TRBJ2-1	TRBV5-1	CASSLSGLVYNEQFF
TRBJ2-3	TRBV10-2	CASSDGQGLSTQYF
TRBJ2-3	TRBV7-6	CASSLARSAGGLRTQYF
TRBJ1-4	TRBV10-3	CAISDFPGQGQKLFF
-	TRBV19	CASSIDARQGASYEQYF
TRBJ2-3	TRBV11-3	CASGSTGGSTDTQYF
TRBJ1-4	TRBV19	CAQQDRGEKLFF
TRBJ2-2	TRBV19	CASRLGTGNTGELFF
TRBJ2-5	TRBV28	CASNGAGVAQETQYF
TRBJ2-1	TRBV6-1	CASSRSPEQFF
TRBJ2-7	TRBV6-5	CASSYSRLVSYEQYF
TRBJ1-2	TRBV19	CASSAQGDGYTF
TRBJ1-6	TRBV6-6	CASSPLIPSPLHF
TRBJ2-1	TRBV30	CAEGLDYNEQFF
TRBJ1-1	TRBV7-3	CASSLAGPLNTEAFF
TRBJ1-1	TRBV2	CASRGDRGSGKAFF
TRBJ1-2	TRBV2	CASTGSSEGYTF
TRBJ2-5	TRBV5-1	CASMWGLADQETQYF
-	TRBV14	CASSPQSYEQYF
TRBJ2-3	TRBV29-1	CSVRRTSGSTDTQYF
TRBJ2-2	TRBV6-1	CASQRGTGELFF
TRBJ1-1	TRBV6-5	CASSYLGGDTEAFF
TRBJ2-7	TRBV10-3	CAISNTGYSYEQYF
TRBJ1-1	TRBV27	CASSIRGLNTEAFF
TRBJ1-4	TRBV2	CATTRGTNEKLFF
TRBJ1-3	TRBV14	CASSQDMGNTIYF
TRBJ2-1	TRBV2	CASSEALAGGLF
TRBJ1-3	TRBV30	CAWGTAPTASGNTIYF
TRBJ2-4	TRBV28	CASRLTSGGTSAKNIQYF
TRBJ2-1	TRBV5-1	CASSLALEGEQFF
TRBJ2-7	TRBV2	CASSLTALAYEQYF
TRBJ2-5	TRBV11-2	CASSLNSGRIVETQYF
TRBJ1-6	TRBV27	CASSLPRYNSPLHF
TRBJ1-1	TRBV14	CASRYGVGTGSEAFF
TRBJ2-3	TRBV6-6	CASRTGGTDTQYF
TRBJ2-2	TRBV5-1	CASSPGVNGELFF
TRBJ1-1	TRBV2	CASSASGNGEAFF
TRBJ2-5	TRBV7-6	CASSLGPLGTRETQYF
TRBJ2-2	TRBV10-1	CASLRGELFF